This TCR beta chain was found in a study of OX40 agonist ivuxolimab in advanced cancers. Across the whole study: Those enrolled were 82.7% male, with a mean age of around 58 years and ages from roughly 20 to 85. Study-wide results and caveats: In the 0.1-3.0 mg/kg groups, partial responders showed among the lowest expansion. More expanded clones were seen, on average, in CD8+ T cells than in CD4+.

This CDR3 spans 17 amino acids. The V end lost 6 bases, the J end lost 2 bases, and 19 bases lay between the germline ends. CDR1 and CDR2 (germline): LNHDA, SQIVND (reference sequence). Remarks on this clone: Its antigen is not known.

Generated by immunoSEQ multiplex PCR, the TCRdb table keeps only in-frame clones and is missing some. This sample has about 95,000 clones; about 88% occur once, and the top ten carry 0.3% to 0.4%. The chain carries TRBV19 and TRBJ2-2; D is perhaps TRBD1 or TRBD2 (6 bases each). The sequences come from CD4+ or CD8+ T cells sorted from blood, collected in a trial of the OX40 agonist ivuxolimab. The clonotype originates from an adult with an advanced solid tumor such as melanoma, head and neck, liver or kidney cancer. CDR3: CASRLGRGQINTGELFF. CDR3 bases: TGTGCCAGTAGGCTAGGCCGGGGGCAGATTAACACCGGGGAGCTGTTTTTT.